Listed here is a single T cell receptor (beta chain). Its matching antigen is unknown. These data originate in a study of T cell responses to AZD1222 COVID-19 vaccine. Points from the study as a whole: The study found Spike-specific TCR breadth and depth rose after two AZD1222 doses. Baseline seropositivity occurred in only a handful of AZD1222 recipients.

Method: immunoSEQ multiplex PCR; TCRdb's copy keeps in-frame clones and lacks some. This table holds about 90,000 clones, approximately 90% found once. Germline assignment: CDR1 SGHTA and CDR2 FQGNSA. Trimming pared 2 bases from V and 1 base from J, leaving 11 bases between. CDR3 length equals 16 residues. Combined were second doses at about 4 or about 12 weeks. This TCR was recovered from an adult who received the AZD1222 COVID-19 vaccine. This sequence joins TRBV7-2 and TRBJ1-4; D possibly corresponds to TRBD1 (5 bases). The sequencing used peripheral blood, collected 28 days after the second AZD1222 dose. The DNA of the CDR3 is TGTGCCAGCAGCTTATCCAGGGCGGGAACTAATGAAAAACTGTTTTTT. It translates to CASSLSRAGTNEKLFF.